The table lists the clone carrying this TCR beta chain with many counts. Its specificity is not known. Time point described: persistent/refractory GD, antithyroid drugs over 5 years with positive TRAb. RNA from PBMCs was the source of the TCR library. This sample is part of a study of regulatory T cells in long-lasting Graves disease. With iRepertoire HTBI primers and Arm-PCR of CDR3 regions, TCR beta libraries were built. TCRdb processed the multiplex PCR reads anew with MiXCR; each CDR3 protein has one entry. The sample includes some 450,000 distinct CDR3 sequences, 20% to 25% of them seen just once. Study conclusions and caveats: TRBV28 was favored in persistent disease, as were TRBJ1-2 and TRBJ2-5.

CDR3 length equals 16 residues. Losses at the gene ends were 4 bases for V and 1 base for J; bases not matched to a gene: 8. From germline, CDR1 is MDHEN and CDR2 SYDVKM. The genes are TRBV28 and TRBJ2-7, with TRBD2 matching 9 bases. This receptor was identified in a female donor with Graves disease. The source material was peripheral blood mononuclear cells (PBMCs), sampled when the disease was refractory, from a patient treated with antithyroid drugs. The CDR3 nucleotides are TGTGCCAGCAGTTGGGCCCGCGGGGGGGGTTCCTACGAGCAGTACTTC. Translated: CASSWARGGGSYEQYF.